This T cell receptor beta chain came from a study of OX40 agonist ivuxolimab in advanced cancers. Overall study context: Of mixed ages from about 23 to 79 and averaging roughly 66 years, the group was about 80% male.

Overall study findings and caveats: The study found among the lowest clonal expansion in partial responders at 0.1-3.0 mg/kg. Also showing low normalized T-cell clonal expansion were some of the nonresponders.

From germline, CDR1 is SGHDN and CDR2 FVKESK. The CDR3 totals 15 residues. J gave up 0 bases and V 5 bases, and 2 bases lay outside the gene matches. Points on this clone: Its antigen is not known.

Repertoires were generated with immunoSEQ multiplex PCR, while TCRdb's copy carries only in-frame clones and drops some. The sample carries 60,000 to 75,000 clones, about 89% recorded once. The sequences come from CD4+ or CD8+ T cells sorted from blood, collected in a trial of the OX40 agonist ivuxolimab. The origin of this receptor is an adult with an advanced solid tumor such as melanoma, head and neck, liver or kidney cancer. The V gene is TRBV14, the J gene TRBJ2-1, with 9 bases fitting TRBD1. The CDR3 bases are TGTGCCAGCAGCTCGACAGGGGGCTCCTACAATGAGCAGTTCTTC. This sequence encodes CASSSTGGSYNEQFF.